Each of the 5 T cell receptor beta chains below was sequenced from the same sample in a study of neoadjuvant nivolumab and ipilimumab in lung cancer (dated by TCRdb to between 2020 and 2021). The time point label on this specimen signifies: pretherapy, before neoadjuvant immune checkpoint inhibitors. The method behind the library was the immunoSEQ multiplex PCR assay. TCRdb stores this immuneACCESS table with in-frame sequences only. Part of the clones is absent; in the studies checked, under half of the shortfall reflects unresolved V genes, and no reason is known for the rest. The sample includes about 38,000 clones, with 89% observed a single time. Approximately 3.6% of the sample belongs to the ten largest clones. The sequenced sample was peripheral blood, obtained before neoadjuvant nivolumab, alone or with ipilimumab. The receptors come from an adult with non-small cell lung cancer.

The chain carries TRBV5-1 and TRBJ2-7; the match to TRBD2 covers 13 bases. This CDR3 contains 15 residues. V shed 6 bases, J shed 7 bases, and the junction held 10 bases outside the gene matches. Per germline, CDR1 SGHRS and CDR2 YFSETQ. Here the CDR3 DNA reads TGCGCCAGCAAACTAGCGGGAGGGCCAGGAGGGGAGCAGTACTTC. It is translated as CASKLAGGPGGEQYF. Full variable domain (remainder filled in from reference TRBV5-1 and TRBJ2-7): KAGVTQTPRYLIKTRGQQVTLSCSPISGHRSVSWYQQTPGQGLQFLFEYFSETQRNKGNFPGRFSGRQFSNSRSEMNVSTLELGDSALYLCASKLAGGPGGEQYFGPGTRLTVT.

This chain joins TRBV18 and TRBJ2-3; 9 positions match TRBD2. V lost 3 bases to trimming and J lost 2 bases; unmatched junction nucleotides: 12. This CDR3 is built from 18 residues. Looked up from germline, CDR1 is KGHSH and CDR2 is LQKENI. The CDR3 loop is CASSPTASGIGNTDTQYF. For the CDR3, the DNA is TGTGCCAGCTCACCCACGGCTAGCGGGATCGGGAACACAGATACGCAGTATTTT.

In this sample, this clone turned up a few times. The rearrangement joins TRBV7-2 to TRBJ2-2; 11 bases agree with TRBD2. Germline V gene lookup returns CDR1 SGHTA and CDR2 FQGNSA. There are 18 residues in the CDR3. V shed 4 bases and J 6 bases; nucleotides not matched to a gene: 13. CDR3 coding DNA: TGTGCCAGCAGCTCTATAGCGGGAGGGTCCACGACGGCCGGGGAGCTGTTTTTT. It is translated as CASSSIAGGSTTAGELFF.

The CDR3 is CASSVQQGFNSYEQYF. In DNA form, the CDR3 reads TGTGCCAGCAGTGTTCAGCAGGGGTTTAACTCCTACGAGCAGTACTTC. The chain recombines TRBV6-1 with TRBJ2-7, with TRBD1 as a possible D gene (6 bases). CDR1 is MNHNS and CDR2 is SASEGT in the germline V gene. Between the trimmed V and J ends, which lost 4 bases and 0 bases, there was a span of 16 bases. The CDR3 has 16 amino acids.

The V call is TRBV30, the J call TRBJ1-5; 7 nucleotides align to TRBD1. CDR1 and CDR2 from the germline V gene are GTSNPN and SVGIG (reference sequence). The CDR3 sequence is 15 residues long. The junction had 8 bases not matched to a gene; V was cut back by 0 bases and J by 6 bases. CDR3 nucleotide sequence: TGTGCCTGGAGTGTACCGGACAGGTTGGGTCAGCCCCAGCATTTT. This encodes CAWSVPDRLGQPQHF. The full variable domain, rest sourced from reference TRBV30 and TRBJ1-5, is SQTIHQWPATLVQPVGSPLSLECTVEGTSNPNLYWYRQAAGRGLQLLFYSVGIGQISSEVPQNLSASRPQDRQFILSSKKLLLSDSGFYLCAWSVPDRLGQPQHFGDGTRLSIL.